This T cell receptor (beta chain) was identified during a study of human versus mouse CDR3 diversity and MHC coevolution. At the level of the study: immunoSEQ was reported to reach one in 200,000 T cells sensitivity. Each sample yielded about 0.6 x 10^7 to 1.8 x 10^7 valid reads. Findings and caveats of the study: By iCHAO1, human TCR beta clonotypes numbered some 1.5 million, the most. Two of the three human donors had the lowest clonal inequality.

This clone was observed a handful of times. Its antigen is currently unknown. The germline gives CDR1 SGHDN, CDR2 FVKESK. This CDR3 is built from 14 residues. The germline V and J ends were trimmed by 1 base and 7 bases, with 10 bases remaining between them. Here immunoSEQ multiplex PCR was the method, and the copy in TCRdb shows in-frame clones only, minus some. The sample has more than 60,000 clones, roughly 90% seen once. The chain combines TRBV14 with TRBJ2-2; perhaps TRBD2 as D (5 bases). Sequenced material: naive CD4+ T cells from blood. Subset in this sample: CD45RO-negative CD62L-positive naive CD4 T cells. The TCR was taken from a person aged 30-70 years in good health. The CDR3 is CASSQVRGSGELFF. DNA for the CDR3: TGTGCCAGCAGCCAAGTACGGGGAAGCGGGGAGCTGTTTTTT.